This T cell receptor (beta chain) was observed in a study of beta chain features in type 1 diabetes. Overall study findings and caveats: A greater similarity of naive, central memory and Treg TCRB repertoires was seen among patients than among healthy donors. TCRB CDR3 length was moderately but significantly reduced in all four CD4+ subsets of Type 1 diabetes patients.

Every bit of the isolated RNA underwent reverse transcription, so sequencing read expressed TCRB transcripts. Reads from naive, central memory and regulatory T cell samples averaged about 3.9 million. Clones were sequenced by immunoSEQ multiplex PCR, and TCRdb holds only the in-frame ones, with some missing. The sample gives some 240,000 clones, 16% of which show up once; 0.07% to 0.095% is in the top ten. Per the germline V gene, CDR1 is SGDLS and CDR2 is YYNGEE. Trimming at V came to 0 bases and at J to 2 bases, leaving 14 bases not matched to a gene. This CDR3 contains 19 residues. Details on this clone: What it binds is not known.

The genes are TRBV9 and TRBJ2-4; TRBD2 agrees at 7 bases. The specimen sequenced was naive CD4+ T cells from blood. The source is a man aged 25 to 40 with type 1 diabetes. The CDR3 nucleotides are TGTGCCAGCAGCGTAGAGGGAGTGGGAGGGAGAGGGACCAAAAACATTCAGTACTTC. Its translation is CASSVEGVGGRGTKNIQYF.